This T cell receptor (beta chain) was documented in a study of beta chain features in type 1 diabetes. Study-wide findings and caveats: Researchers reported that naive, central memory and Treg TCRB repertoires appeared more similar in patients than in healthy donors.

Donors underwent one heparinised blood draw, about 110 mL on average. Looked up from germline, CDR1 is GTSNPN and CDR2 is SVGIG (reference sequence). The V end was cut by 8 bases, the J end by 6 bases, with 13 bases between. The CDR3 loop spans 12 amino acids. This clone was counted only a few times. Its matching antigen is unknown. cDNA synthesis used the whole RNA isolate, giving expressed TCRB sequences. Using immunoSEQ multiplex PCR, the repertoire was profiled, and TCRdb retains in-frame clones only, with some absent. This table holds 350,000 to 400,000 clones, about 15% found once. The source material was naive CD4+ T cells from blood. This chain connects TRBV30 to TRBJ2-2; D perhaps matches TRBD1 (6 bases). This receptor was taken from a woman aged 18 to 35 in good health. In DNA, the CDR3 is TGTGCCGGGAAAAAGGGGGCCGGGGAGCTGTTTTTT. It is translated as CAGKKGAGELFF.